The source of this T cell receptor beta chain is a study of Ad26.COV2.S vaccination and SARS-CoV-2 variants. Study details: Once, or twice with 56 days between doses, Ad26.COV2.S was given intramuscularly. General study results and limits: Compared with placebo recipients, vaccine recipients had higher spike-specific TCR breadth. Breadth of non-spike TCRs did not differ between vaccinees and placebo recipients.

With respect to this clone: Its target is unknown.

The sample's treatment: roughly 18 received Ad26.COV2.S at low or high dose, single or two shots; roughly five received placebo; per-sample allocation not given. Day 63 following the first vaccine or placebo injection was when the samples were taken. CDR1 MNHEY and CDR2 SVGAGI come from the germline V gene. This CDR3 has 14 amino acids. The J segment lost 9 bases and the V segment lost 5 bases, leaving 8 bases of the junction unmatched. Profiled with immunoSEQ multiplex PCR; TCRdb holds only in-frame clones, not every one. The profile shows some 390,000 clones, 75% to 90% of them singletons. The rearrangement joins TRBV6-5 to TRBJ1-5, with 9 bases matching TRBD1. The material was peripheral blood, obtained in a trial of Ad26.COV2.S vaccine versus placebo. This TCR was sampled from a person between 18 and 65 years old who received the Ad26.COV2.S COVID-19 vaccine or a placebo. The CDR3, as DNA: TGTGCCAGCAGTAGGACAGGGGACCACTTGCCCCAGCATTTT. It translates to CASSRTGDHLPQHF.